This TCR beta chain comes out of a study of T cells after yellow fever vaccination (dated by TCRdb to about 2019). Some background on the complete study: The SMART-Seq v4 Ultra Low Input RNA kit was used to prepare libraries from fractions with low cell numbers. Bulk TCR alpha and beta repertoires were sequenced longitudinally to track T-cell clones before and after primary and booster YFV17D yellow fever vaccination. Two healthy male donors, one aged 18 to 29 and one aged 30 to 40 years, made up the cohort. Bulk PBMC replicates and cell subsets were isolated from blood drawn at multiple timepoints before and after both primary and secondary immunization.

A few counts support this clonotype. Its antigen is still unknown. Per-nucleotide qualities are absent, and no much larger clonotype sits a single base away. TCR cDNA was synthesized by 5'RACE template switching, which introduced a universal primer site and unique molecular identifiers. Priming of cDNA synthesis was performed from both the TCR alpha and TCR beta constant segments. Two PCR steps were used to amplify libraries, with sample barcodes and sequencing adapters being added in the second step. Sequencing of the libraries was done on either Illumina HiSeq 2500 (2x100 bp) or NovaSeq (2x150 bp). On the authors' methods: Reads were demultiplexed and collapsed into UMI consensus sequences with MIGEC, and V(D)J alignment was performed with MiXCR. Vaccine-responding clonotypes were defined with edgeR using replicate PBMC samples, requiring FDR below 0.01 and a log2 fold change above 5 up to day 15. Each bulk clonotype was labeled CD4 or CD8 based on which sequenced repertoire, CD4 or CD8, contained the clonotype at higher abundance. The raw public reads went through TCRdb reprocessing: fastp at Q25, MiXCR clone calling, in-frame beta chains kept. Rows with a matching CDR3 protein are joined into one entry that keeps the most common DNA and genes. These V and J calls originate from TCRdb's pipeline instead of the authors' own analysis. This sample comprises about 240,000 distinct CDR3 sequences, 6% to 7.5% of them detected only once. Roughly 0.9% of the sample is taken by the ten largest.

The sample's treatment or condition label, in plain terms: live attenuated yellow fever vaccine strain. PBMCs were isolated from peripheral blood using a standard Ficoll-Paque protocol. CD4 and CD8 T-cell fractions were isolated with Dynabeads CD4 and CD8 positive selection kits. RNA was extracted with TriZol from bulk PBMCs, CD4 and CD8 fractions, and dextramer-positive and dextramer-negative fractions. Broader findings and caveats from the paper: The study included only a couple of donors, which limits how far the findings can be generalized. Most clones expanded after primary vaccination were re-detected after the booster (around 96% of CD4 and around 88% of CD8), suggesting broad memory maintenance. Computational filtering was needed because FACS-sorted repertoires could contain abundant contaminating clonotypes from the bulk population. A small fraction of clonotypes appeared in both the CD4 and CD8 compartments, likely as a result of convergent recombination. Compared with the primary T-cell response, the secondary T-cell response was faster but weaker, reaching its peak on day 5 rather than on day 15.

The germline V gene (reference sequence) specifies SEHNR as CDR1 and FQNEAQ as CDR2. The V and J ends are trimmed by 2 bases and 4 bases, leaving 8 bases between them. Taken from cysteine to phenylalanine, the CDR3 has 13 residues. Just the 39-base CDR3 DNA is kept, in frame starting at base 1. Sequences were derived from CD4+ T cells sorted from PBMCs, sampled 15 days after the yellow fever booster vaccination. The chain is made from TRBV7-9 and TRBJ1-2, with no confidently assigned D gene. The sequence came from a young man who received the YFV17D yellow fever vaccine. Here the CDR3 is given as CASSLNRGYGYTF. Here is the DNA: TGTGCCAGCAGCTTAAACCGGGGCTATGGCTACACCTTC.